A selection of T cell receptor beta chains follows, all from one sample in a study of blood T cell repertoires in COVID-19. Method: immunoSEQ multiplex PCR; TCRdb's copy keeps in-frame clones and lacks some. The sample includes 100,000 to 150,000 clones, around nine tenths of them seen just once. Sequencing was performed on peripheral blood. The receptors were sampled from a woman aged 70 to 79 with COVID-19, enrolled during active disease. Each CDR3 is given with its conserved first and last residue. D genes are given only for firm matches. A clone size is listed for some rows: how often the clone was seen (once, few, many), or a class if it is expanded.

abundance	j_gene	d_gene	v_gene	CDR3aa	CDR3nt
once	TRBJ2-3	-	TRBV3-1/TRBV3-2	CASSQADSDTQYF	TGTGCCAGCAGCCAAGCGGACTCCGATACGCAGTATTTT
-	TRBJ1-4	-	TRBV5-4	CASSLYGGQGNEKLFF	TGTGCCAGCAGCTTGTATGGTGGGCAGGGAAATGAAAAACTGTTTTTT
-	TRBJ1-2	TRBD1	TRBV28	CASIPSTGANYGYTF	TGTGCCAGCATACCTTCGACAGGGGCCAACTATGGCTACACCTTC
-	TRBJ2-7	-	TRBV18	CASSPTGGYEQYF	TGTGCCAGCTCACCAACCGGGGGCTACGAGCAGTACTTC
-	TRBJ2-7	TRBD1	TRBV6-4	CASSDYPGQGLILGWPKEQYF	TGTGCCAGCAGTGACTATCCGGGACAGGGGCTGATATTGGGGTGGCCGAAGGAGCAGTACTTC
-	TRBJ1-5	TRBD1	TRBV23-1	CASSRPGQGSNQPQHF	TGCGCCAGCAGTCGACCGGGACAGGGGTCAAATCAGCCCCAGCATTTT
-	TRBJ1-4	-	TRBV29-1	CSVEGSANEKLFF	TGCAGCGTTGAGGGCAGTGCTAATGAAAAACTGTTTTTT
-	TRBJ1-5	TRBD1	TRBV3-1/TRBV3-2	CASSLTGVNQPQHF	TGTGCCAGCAGCCTAACAGGGGTCAATCAGCCCCAGCATTTT
-	TRBJ1-1	-	TRBV18	CASSPAGPVGHQNTEAFF	TGTGCCAGCTCACCCGCCGGCCCCGTAGGACATCAGAACACTGAAGCTTTCTTT
-	TRBJ1-2	-	TRBV30	CAWSGEGNYGYTF	TGTGCCTGGAGTGGGGAGGGAAACTATGGCTACACCTTC
-	TRBJ1-4	-	TRBV25-1	CASSEGGKVTEKLFF	TGTGCCAGCAGTGAGGGGGGGAAGGTCACTGAAAAACTGTTTTTT
-	TRBJ2-1	TRBD1	TRBV18	CASSPLGQNYNEQFF	TGTGCCAGCTCACCTCTGGGACAGAACTACAATGAGCAGTTCTTC
-	TRBJ2-3	TRBD2	TRBV18	CASSRLAGIGTDTQYF	TGTGCCAGCTCTCGACTAGCGGGGATAGGAACAGATACGCAGTATTTT
once	TRBJ2-1	TRBD2	TRBV11-2	CASSWTSFNEQFF	TGTGCCAGCAGCTGGACTAGCTTCAATGAGCAGTTCTTC
-	TRBJ1-1	-	TRBV7-3	CASSPTPGGSLAFF	TGTGCCAGCAGCCCCACCCCCGGAGGTTCATTAGCTTTCTTT
-	TRBJ1-2	-	TRBV11-2	CASSALGGGYTF	TGTGCCAGCAGCGCCTTGGGGGGTGGCTACACCTTC
-	TRBJ2-1	-	TRBV24-1	CATSGRGSSYNEQFF	TGTGCCACCAGTGGTCGGGGGAGCTCCTACAATGAGCAGTTCTTC
-	TRBJ1-2	-	TRBV19	CASSQTGLANYGYTF	TGTGCCAGTAGTCAGACAGGTTTAGCTAACTATGGCTACACCTTC
-	TRBJ2-3	TRBD1	TRBV2	CASRDRGTDTQYF	TGTGCCAGCAGGGACAGGGGCACAGATACGCAGTATTTT
-	TRBJ1-4	TRBD1	TRBV10-3	CAISESGGTGDEKLFF	TGTGCCATCAGTGAGTCTGGGGGAACAGGGGATGAAAAACTGTTTTTT
-	TRBJ2-1	-	TRBV3-1/TRBV3-2	CASSQEIGGSYNEQFF	TGTGCCAGCAGCCAAGAAATCGGGGGCTCCTACAATGAGCAGTTCTTC
-	TRBJ1-5	TRBD1	TRBV11-2	CASSLGQGVVQPQHF	TGTGCCAGCAGCCTGGGACAGGGGGTAGTCCAGCCCCAGCATTTT
-	TRBJ2-7	-	TRBV30	CAWTPGQGPYEQYF	TGTGCCTGGACTCCAGGCCAGGGCCCCTACGAGCAGTACTTC
-	TRBJ2-3	-	TRBV10-3	CAISEGRSTDTQYF	TGTGCCATCAGTGAGGGGAGAAGCACAGATACGCAGTATTTT
once	TRBJ2-2	-	TRBV3-1/TRBV3-2	CASSQKQRNTGELFF	TGTGCCAGCAGCCAAAAACAGAGAAACACCGGGGAGCTGTTTTTT
-	TRBJ2-7	TRBD2	TRBV6-6	CASSYPPLAGSYEQYF	TGTGCCAGCAGTTATCCTCCCCTAGCGGGGTCCTACGAGCAGTACTTC
-	TRBJ2-1	-	TRBV25-1	CASTLISPGLSSYNEQFF	TGTGCCAGCACCCTAATATCGCCGGGATTGAGCTCCTACAATGAGCAGTTCTTC
few	TRBJ2-5	TRBD1	TRBV9	CASSVAGTAQETQYF	TGTGCCAGCAGCGTAGCCGGGACAGCACAAGAGACCCAGTACTTC
-	TRBJ1-6	TRBD1	TRBV7-7	CASSLGPGQGGPLHF	TGTGCCAGCAGCTTAGGCCCTGGACAGGGTGGACCCCTCCACTTT
-	TRBJ2-3	TRBD2	TRBV27	CASSLYAGGRDTQYF	TGTGCCAGCAGTTTATATGCGGGGGGGCGAGATACGCAGTATTTT
-	TRBJ2-7	TRBD2	TRBV6-6	CASRPGTSSSYEQYF	TGTGCCAGCAGGCCCGGGACTAGTAGCTCCTACGAGCAGTACTTC
-	TRBJ1-1	TRBD1	TRBV14	CASSQLDRLNTEAFF	TGTGCCAGCAGCCAATTGGACAGGCTGAACACTGAAGCTTTCTTT
-	TRBJ2-7	-	TRBV7-9	CASSLLSVQMREQYF	TGTGCCAGCAGCCTCCTTTCGGTTCAAATGCGGGAGCAGTACTTC
-	TRBJ2-2	-	TRBV6-5	CASYMQGYGELFF	TGTGCCAGCTATATGCAGGGATACGGGGAGCTGTTTTTT
-	TRBJ2-2	-	TRBV6-5	CASSYRVPGELFF	TGTGCCAGCAGTTACCGCGTACCCGGGGAGCTGTTTTTT
-	TRBJ1-4	-	TRBV18	CASSPNRATNEKLFF	TGTGCCAGCTCACCAAACAGGGCAACTAATGAAAAACTGTTTTTT
-	TRBJ2-2	TRBD1	TRBV11-3	CASSLVRTGSAGELFF	TGTGCCAGCAGCTTAGTCCGGACAGGGTCGGCCGGGGAGCTGTTTTTT
-	TRBJ2-3	TRBD2	TRBV6-2/TRBV6-3	CASSYSTALAGGPDTQYF	TGTGCCAGCAGTTACTCGACCGCACTAGCGGGGGGCCCAGATACGCAGTATTTT
-	TRBJ1-2	TRBD1	TRBV3-1/TRBV3-2	CASSLGQGQPYGYTF	TGTGCCAGCAGCCTAGGACAGGGTCAACCCTATGGCTACACCTTC
-	TRBJ2-2	TRBD2	TRBV5-1	CASSPIGGGTGELFF	TGCGCCAGCAGCCCCATCGGGGGGGGCACCGGGGAGCTGTTTTTT
once	TRBJ2-7	-	TRBV7-6	CASSYVLLSYEQYF	TGTGCCAGCAGCTACGTCCTCCTATCCTACGAGCAGTACTTC
once	TRBJ1-2	TRBD1	TRBV5-1	CASSPVLGQGNGYTF	TGCGCCAGCAGCCCAGTCCTGGGACAGGGGAATGGCTACACCTTC
-	TRBJ1-4	-	TRBV15	CATSRGGTGQKLFF	TGTGCCACCAGCAGAGGGGGAACAGGTCAAAAACTGTTTTTT
few	TRBJ1-6	TRBD1	TRBV2	CASRKAGQGSSPLHF	TGTGCCAGCAGAAAGGCGGGACAGGGAAGTTCACCCCTCCACTTT
-	TRBJ2-7	TRBD1	TRBV6-5	CASRPGQTYEQYF	TGTGCCAGCAGACCGGGACAGACCTACGAGCAGTACTTC
-	TRBJ2-7	-	TRBV12-3/TRBV12-4	CASGRGAYEQYF	TGTGCCAGCGGAAGGGGTGCCTACGAGCAGTACTTC
-	TRBJ2-5	TRBD2	TRBV27	CASSLLAGFETQYF	TGTGCCAGCAGTTTACTAGCGGGGTTTGAGACCCAGTACTTC
-	TRBJ2-5	TRBD2	TRBV3-1/TRBV3-2	CASSQTRTSGVGETQYF	TGTGCCAGCAGCCAAACCCGGACTAGCGGGGTGGGAGAGACCCAGTACTTC
-	TRBJ1-5	-	TRBV18	CASSPTEYSNQPQHF	TGTGCCAGCTCACCTACAGAATATAGCAATCAGCCCCAGCATTTT
-	TRBJ2-3	-	TRBV5-1	CASSPQGDTQYF	TGCGCCAGCAGCCCCCAGGGGGATACGCAGTATTTT
-	TRBJ1-1	-	TRBV5-6	CASSLGGPNTEAFF	TGTGCCAGCAGCTTGGGAGGGCCGAACACTGAAGCTTTCTTT
few	TRBJ1-2	-	TRBV7-9	CASSLDRANYGYTF	TGTGCCAGCAGCTTAGACAGGGCTAACTATGGCTACACCTTC
-	TRBJ2-7	-	TRBV6-5	CASLPAHSYEQYF	TGTGCCAGCCTCCCCGCGCACTCCTACGAGCAGTACTTC
-	TRBJ1-2	-	TRBV6-5	CASTLPKEGQTGYTF	TGTGCCAGCACCTTACCCAAGGAGGGGCAGACTGGCTACACCTTC
-	TRBJ2-5	-	TRBV29-1	CSANSGAVETQYF	TGCAGCGCCAATAGTGGGGCGGTCGAGACCCAGTACTTC
-	TRBJ1-2	-	TRBV2	CASSAGYGYTF	TGTGCCAGCAGTGCGGGCTATGGCTACACCTTC
-	TRBJ2-1	TRBD1	TRBV19	CASSTGQGRSYNEQFF	TGTGCCAGTAGTACGGGACAGGGCAGATCTTACAATGAGCAGTTCTTC